Listed below are T cell receptor beta chains from one sample, sequenced in a study of kidney transplant recipient with SARS-CoV-2 infection. TCRdb used MiXCR to reprocess the reads, holding one entry per CDR3 protein. Of about 240,000 distinct CDR3 sequences listed, more than 25% are singletons. The specimen comprised a blood sample, sampled at baseline and between days 110 and 120 from a kidney transplant recipient. These receptors all stem from a young adult male patient who had COVID-19 and was a kidney transplant recipient. The T cells may partly be graft donor cells. Both conserved end residues are part of each CDR3. A D gene is named only where the DNA matches it firmly. Clone size appears in some rows only: once, few, many, or a class for an expanded clone.

clone size	D gene	V gene	J gene	CDR3 DNA	CDR3 protein
-	TRBD1	TRBV6-5	TRBJ1-1	TGTGCCAGCGAACGGGGACAGGGGAGGGAAGCTTTCTTT	CASERGQGREAFF
many	-	TRBV3-1	TRBJ2-1	TGTGCCAGCAGCCAATTCAATGAGCAGTTCTTC	CASSQFNEQFF
-	-	TRBV3-1	TRBJ2-5	TGTGCCAGCACTCAGTCAGCGAGCATGCGTGGCCAAGAGACCCAGTACTTC	CASTQSASMRGQETQYF
many	TRBD1	TRBV18	TRBJ1-4	TGTGCCAGCTCACCCGGGACAGGGGGCGCAGGTGAAAAACTGTTTTTT	CASSPGTGGAGEKLFF
many	TRBD1	TRBV7-3	TRBJ1-3	TGTGCCAGCAGCCTTAACAGGGGCTCTGGAAACACCATATATTTT	CASSLNRGSGNTIYF
many	-	TRBV7-7	TRBJ1-2	TGTGCCAGCAGCAACCACTGTAAGTGCCGAAAGACCTATGGCTACACCTTC	CASSNHCKCRKTYGYTF
many	TRBD2	TRBV9	TRBJ2-2	TGTGCCAGCAGCGTAGATGGGACTAGCGGGTACGGACGCACCGGGGAGCTGTTTTTT	CASSVDGTSGYGRTGELFF
many	-	TRBV3-1	TRBJ2-5	TGTGCCAGCAGCTCGGAACTTCCCATTTCTTTCTCTGAGACCCAGTACTTC	CASSSELPISFSETQYF
many	-	TRBV29-1	TRBJ2-6	TGCAGCGTGTTTGCGGGGCCCGGGGCCAACGTCCTGACTTTC	CSVFAGPGANVLTF
many	-	TRBV19	TRBJ1-5	TGTGCCAGTAGTATAGACCTAGGGGCTCAGCATTTT	CASSIDLGAQHF
many	-	TRBV11-3	TRBJ2-7	TGTGCCAGCAGCTTCCGGGACTCTTCCTACGAGCAGTACTTC	CASSFRDSSYEQYF
many	TRBD1	TRBV20-1	TRBJ1-2	TGCAGTGCTACAAGGACAGGCTCCCCTATTAACTATGGCTACACCTTC	CSATRTGSPINYGYTF
many	-	TRBV24-1	TRBJ1-2	TGTGCCACCAGTCAAGTACATAGTACCAGAAAGACCTATGGCTACACCTTC	CATSQVHSTRKTYGYTF
many	-	TRBV12-5	TRBJ1-2	TGTGCTAGTGGTGCTCTGGTTTTGCAGGGAAAGACCTATGGCTACACCTTC	CASGALVLQGKTYGYTF
once	-	TRBV6-4	TRBJ2-3	TGTGCCAGCAGTGTTTCGGCAGGGAGCACAGATACGCAGTATTTT	CASSVSAGSTDTQYF
many	TRBD1	TRBV5-1	TRBJ1-2	TGCGCCAGCAGCTTGGAACAGGGGGGGTTCTATGGCTACACCTTC	CASSLEQGGFYGYTF
many	-	TRBV7-6	TRBJ2-6	TGTGCTAGCAGCTTTGGGGCTGGGGCCAACGTCCTGACTTTC	CASSFGAGANVLTF
many	-	TRBV30	TRBJ2-1	TGTGCCTGGAGTACGGAGGGAATCCCCTACAATGAGCAGTTCTTC	CAWSTEGIPYNEQFF
many	-	TRBV2	TRBJ2-7	TGTGCCAGCAGTGACGGGGGTCTGGGTTACGAGCAGTACTTC	CASSDGGLGYEQYF
many	-	TRBV7-2	TRBJ1-2	TGTGCCAGCAGCTTAGAGAGACATGGCTACACCTTC	CASSLERHGYTF
many	-	TRBV12-3/TRBV12-4	TRBJ2-6	TGTGCCAGCAGTTTGAGGCAGGCCTCTGGGGCCAACGTCCTGACTTTC	CASSLRQASGANVLTF
few	-	TRBV12-5	TRBJ2-3	TGTGCTAGTGGTTTGGACCGACCGGGGGCGGATACGCAGTATTTT	CASGLDRPGADTQYF
many	-	TRBV7-9	TRBJ1-1	TGTGCCAGCAGCTTTGAGGCTAACACTGAAGCTTTCTTT	CASSFEANTEAFF
-	-	TRBV6-5	TRBJ1-2	TGTGCCAGCAGTAGGTTAGAGGAACGTAGAAAGCCCTATGGCTACACCTTC	CASSRLEERRKPYGYTF
many	TRBD2	TRBV12-3/TRBV12-4	TRBJ2-1	TGTGCCAGCCTCTTTAGCGGGAGGGGCAATGAGCAGTTCTTC	CASLFSGRGNEQFF
many	-	TRBV6-8	TRBJ1-2	TGTGCCAGCAGTGATTACGCACGCTCTAGAAAGACCTATGGCTACACCTTC	CASSDYARSRKTYGYTF
-	TRBD2	TRBV24-1	TRBJ2-2	TGTGCCACCAGTGAAACTAGCGAGGGGAAGAACACCGGGGAGCTGTTTTTT	CATSETSEGKNTGELFF
many	-	TRBV3-1	TRBJ2-5	TGTGCCAGCAGCGGGCCGGATCCCATTTCTTTCTCTGAGACCCAGTACTTC	CASSGPDPISFSETQYF
many	-	TRBV11-2	TRBJ1-2	TGTGCCAGCAGCGACTGTGCAACAAGCAGAAAGACCTATGGCTACACCTTC	CASSDCATSRKTYGYTF
-	TRBD1	TRBV19	TRBJ2-3	TGTGCCAGTAGCGCCACGTGGGGACAGGGGCCAGATACGCAGTATTTT	CASSATWGQGPDTQYF
many	-	TRBV3-1	TRBJ1-1	TGTGCCAGCAGCACCATTTCTCCCATTTCAATTCGCACTGAAGCTTTCTTT	CASSTISPISIRTEAFF
many	-	TRBV7-6	TRBJ1-2	TGTGCCAGCAGCACTCACATTGAATCTCGAAAGACCTATGGCTACACCTTC	CASSTHIESRKTYGYTF
-	TRBD2	TRBV30	TRBJ2-3	TGTGCCTGGAGTAAAAATATCGGGGGGGACTTATTGAGTACAGATACGCAGTATTTT	CAWSKNIGGDLLSTDTQYF
many	-	TRBV12-3/TRBV12-4	TRBJ1-5	TGTGCCAGCAGTTTAACGGGGGGAGGTCAGCCCCAGCATTTT	CASSLTGGGQPQHF
-	-	TRBV2	TRBJ2-5	TGTGCCAGCAGTGGACTCGGGGAAGCGGAGACCCGGTACTTC	CASSGLGEAETRYF
many	-	TRBV11-3	TRBJ1-2	TGTGCCAGCAGCTTAGATTCGGGTGGCTACACCTTC	CASSLDSGGYTF
many	-	TRBV7-7	TRBJ1-4	TGTGCTAGCAGCTTCCTCCAGGGGAGTGCTCTTTTGACTAATGAAAAACTGTTTTTT	CASSFLQGSALLTNEKLFF
-	-	TRBV5-1	TRBJ2-5	TGCGCCAGCAGCTTCGGGGGAGGCCAAGAGACCCAGTACTTC	CASSFGGGQETQYF
many	-	TRBV6-4	TRBJ1-2	TGTGCCAGCAGTTGGCGGTTCTCACACGGAAAGACCTATGGCTACACCTTC	CASSWRFSHGKTYGYTF
many	-	TRBV27	TRBJ2-5	TGTGCCAGCAGTTTCCAGTATAGTCACACCCGTCAAGAGACCCAGTACTTC	CASSFQYSHTRQETQYF
many	-	TRBV7-4	TRBJ1-2	TGTGCCAGCAGCGAAAAGACTTCAGCTCGAAAGACCTATGGCTACACCTTC	CASSEKTSARKTYGYTF